A single sample gave rise to the 27 T cell receptor beta chains below, sequenced in a study of OX40 agonist ivuxolimab in advanced cancers. Profiled with immunoSEQ multiplex PCR; TCRdb holds only in-frame clones, not every one. The table includes tens of thousands of clones, roughly 90% detected once. The material sequenced was CD4+ or CD8+ T cells sorted from blood, taken in a trial of the OX40 agonist ivuxolimab. The receptor set was obtained from an adult with an advanced solid tumor such as melanoma, head and neck, liver or kidney cancer.

This clone was detected only a few times. The chain couples TRBV5-1 to TRBJ2-5; D remains unclear. The CDR3 totals 17 residues. Germline V gives CDR1 SGHRS, CDR2 YFSETQ. V lost 2 bases and J 1 base, leaving 18 bases between the germline ends. Here the CDR3 DNA reads TGCGCCAGCAGCTTAGGCATTGGGTCGTCGCCCCAAGAGACCCAGTACTTC. It codes for CASSLGIGSSPQETQYF.

This rearrangement joins TRBV7-2 to TRBJ2-3; TRBD1 aligns across 11 bases. Germline CDR1 and CDR2: SGHTA and FQGNSA. With 5 bases clipped from V and 3 bases from J, the junction kept 4 bases outside the gene matches. The CDR3 totals 15 residues. CDR3: CASSPDRGRTDTQYF. CDR3 coding DNA: TGTGCCAGCAGCCCGGACAGGGGGCGAACAGATACGCAGTATTTT.

V usage is TRBV5-1 and J usage is TRBJ1-4, with unresolved D. This CDR3 contains 18 residues. Trimming took off 0 bases at V and 5 bases at J, with 20 bases between the two ends. Germline assignment: CDR1 SGHRS and CDR2 YFSETQ. CDR3 residues: CASSLGIFEFGRNEKLFF. For the CDR3, the DNA is TGCGCCAGCAGCTTGGGGATTTTTGAGTTCGGTCGGAATGAAAAACTGTTTTTT.

A word on this clone: An end of the junction differs from the germline gene, which may be a read error. The V and J genes are TRBV20-1 and TRBJ1-1, with TRBD1 matching 7 bases. CDR1 and CDR2 (germline): DFQATT, SNEGSKA (reference sequence). The CDR3 covers 9 residues. This CDR3 is CSAQDREGF. CDR3 nucleotides: TGCAGTGCTCAAGACAGGGAGGGATTT.

The chain couples TRBV19 to TRBJ2-5; maybe TRBD1 (6 bases). The CDR3 has 15 amino acids. Germline CDR1 and CDR2: LNHDA and SQIVND (reference sequence). Trimming stripped 4 bases from V and 2 bases from J, with 14 bases between. The CDR3 DNA is TGTGCCAGTAGTAAGGGTTCTGGGACACAAGAGACCCAGTACTTC. Translating gives CASSKGSGTQETQYF.

V is TRBV30 and J is TRBJ1-4, with a tentative D call TRBD1 (5 bases). CDR1 GTSNPN and CDR2 SVGIG come from the germline V gene (reference sequence). The germline V and J ends were trimmed by 3 bases and 8 bases, with 10 bases remaining between them. The CDR3 contains 12 residues. The CDR3 coding sequence is TGTGCCTGGAGCGGGGGAAGAGAAAAACTGTTTTTT. Its translation: CAWSGGREKLFF.

The chain employs TRBV9 and TRBJ2-3; D may match TRBD1 or TRBD2 (5 bases each). Germline CDR1 is SGDLS and CDR2 is YYNGEE. This CDR3 has 14 residues. Trimming took off 4 bases at V and 2 bases at J, with 11 bases between the two ends. Here the CDR3 reads CASSPRGDTDTQYF. In DNA form, the CDR3 reads TGTGCCAGCAGCCCCCGAGGGGACACAGATACGCAGTATTTT.

The V call is TRBV5-8, the J call TRBJ2-3; D gene uncertain. This CDR3 spans 13 amino acids. Germline loops: CDR1 SGHTS, CDR2 YDEGEE. The V end lost 3 bases, the J end lost 2 bases, and 7 bases lay between the germline ends. The CDR3 region has the DNA TGTGCCAGCAGCTCGGTTCCCACAGATACGCAGTATTTT. This translates into CASSSVPTDTQYF.

This clone has only one observation. The sample holds other DNA sequences that translate to the same CDR3. V is TRBV6-5 and J is TRBJ1-3; D is unresolved. Trimming took 0 bases from V and 0 from J, leaving 6 bases between them. The germline gives CDR1 MNHEY, CDR2 SVGAGI. The CDR3 extends over 15 amino acids. Written as DNA, the CDR3 is TGTGCCAGCAGTTACTCTGCCAGCTCTGGAAACACCATATATTTT. Its protein product is CASSYSASSGNTIYF.

The V and J genes are TRBV10-2 and TRBJ2-7, with a weak D call TRBD2 (5 bases). From germline, CDR1 is WSHSY and CDR2 SAAADI. V dropped 5 bases and J dropped 3 bases, with 11 bases sitting between them. The CDR3 contains 13 residues. The CDR3 is CASSSHGDYEQYF. CDR3 bases: TGCGCCAGCAGTTCCCACGGGGACTACGAGCAGTACTTC.

DNA for the CDR3: TGCGCCAGCAGCTTTTTTCCCCCGGGACAAAACACCGGGGAGCTGTTTTTT. Encoded protein: CASSFFPPGQNTGELFF. The gene calls are TRBV5-1 and TRBJ2-2; D is possibly TRBD1 (6 bases). The V gene lost 2 bases and the J gene lost 2 bases, with 16 bases spanning the gap. Germline V CDR1 and CDR2: SGHRS, YFSETQ. The CDR3 runs to 17 residues.

The chain carries TRBV28 and TRBJ1-5, with 8 nucleotides matching TRBD1. The CDR3 has 15 amino acids. With 5 bases clipped from V and 0 bases from J, the junction kept 3 bases outside the gene matches. The V gene's germline CDR1 is MDHEN and CDR2 SYDVKM. The CDR3 is CASSPGQGSNQPQHF. CDR3 nucleotide sequence: TGTGCCAGCAGTCCAGGACAGGGTAGCAATCAGCCCCAGCATTTT.

Here the CDR3 DNA reads TGTGCCAGCAGTTCTGACAGCGGTCGCACTGAAGCTTTCTTT. This translates into CASSSDSGRTEAFF. The chain carries TRBV28 and TRBJ1-1; a weak D match, TRBD1 (5 bases). CDR3 size: 14 residues. V lost 4 bases and J lost 4, with 13 bases in between. Germline CDR1 reads MDHEN; CDR2 reads SYDVKM.

This clone appeared a single time. The J gene is TRBJ2-1, the V gene TRBV5-8; 10 bases agree with TRBD2. CDR3 length: 16 amino acids. From germline, CDR1 is SGHTS and CDR2 YDEGEE. V was pared by 4 bases and J by 6 bases, with 10 bases of the junction left unmatched. The CDR3 sequence: CASSLTSGKVRNEQFF. CDR3 DNA: TGTGCCAGCAGCCTAACTAGCGGGAAGGTGCGCAATGAGCAGTTCTTC.

The chain combines TRBV27 with TRBJ1-5; the D gene is possibly TRBD1 (6 bases). Trimming removed 5 bases at V and 0 bases at J, with 11 bases between. CDR1 is MNHEY, CDR2 SMNVEV, per germline (reference sequence). The CDR3 is 15 amino acids. The DNA for the CDR3 is TGTGCCAGCAGTCTCCGGGACAATAGCAATCAGCCCCAGCATTTT. It translates to CASSLRDNSNQPQHF.

For the CDR3, the DNA is TGTGCCAGCAGTGGAGAAGGGAATCATGCTTTCTTT. The encoded protein is CASSGEGNHAFF. The chain has TRBV2 and TRBJ1-1; D is undetermined. V was trimmed by 4 bases and J by 11 bases, leaving 14 bases between them. Germline V lookup: CDR1 SNHLY, CDR2 FYNNEI. This CDR3 has 12 residues.

The chain joins TRBV19 to TRBJ2-1; 14 nucleotides align to TRBD2. Unmatched junction bases numbered 7, after V lost 8 bases and J lost 7 bases. The germline V gene encodes CDR1 LNHDA and CDR2 SQIVND (reference sequence). The CDR3 spans 15 residues. DNA of the CDR3: TGTGCCAGTGAGGGACTAGCGGGAGTAAAGAATGAGCAGTTCTTC. It translates to CASEGLAGVKNEQFF.

This chain connects TRBV19 to TRBJ2-6, with 9 bases fitting TRBD1. Germline CDR1 and CDR2: LNHDA and SQIVND (reference sequence). With 6 bases clipped from V and 3 bases from J, the junction kept 6 bases outside the gene matches. This CDR3 region has 16 residues. In DNA, the CDR3 is TGTGCCAGTAGGACGACAGGGGGTAGTGGGGCCAACGTCCTGACTTTC. It translates to CASRTTGGSGANVLTF.

V usage is TRBV28 and J usage is TRBJ1-4; 10 bases match TRBD1. V was clipped by 8 bases and J by 0 bases; unmatched bases: 3. Germline V gives CDR1 MDHEN, CDR2 SYDVKM. This CDR3 comprises 15 residues. The CDR3: CASRTGGATNEKLFF. In nucleotides, the CDR3 is TGTGCCAGCCGGACAGGGGGTGCAACTAATGAAAAACTGTTTTTT.

The chain joins TRBV11-2 to TRBJ2-1, with D perhaps matching TRBD1 or TRBD2 (5 bases each). Trimming removed 5 bases at V and 2 bases at J, with 7 bases between. Germline-derived CDR1 and CDR2 are SGHAT and FQNNGV. The CDR3 has 13 amino acids. DNA for the CDR3: TGTGCCAGCAGCAGGGGACCCTACAATGAGCAGTTCTTC. Protein sequence: CASSRGPYNEQFF.

V and J are TRBV6-5 and TRBJ2-2, with no clear D. Trimming pared 7 bases from V and 2 bases from J, leaving 11 bases between. CDR1 is MNHEY and CDR2 is SVGAGI in the germline V gene. The CDR3 is 14 amino acids. In DNA form, the CDR3 reads TGTGCCAGCAAGATGGGCCGCAACACCGGGGAGCTGTTTTTT. As protein: CASKMGRNTGELFF.

The V gene is TRBV10-3, the J gene TRBJ2-7, with D uncertain. The germline gives CDR1 ENHRY, CDR2 SYGVKD. The CDR3 consists of 13 residues. Trimming left V 5 bases short and J 7 bases short, with 15 bases between. The CDR3 loop reads CAISPDRVGEQYF. CDR3 nucleotides: TGTGCCATCAGTCCCGATCGGGTCGGGGAGCAGTACTTC.

The chain combines TRBV5-1 with TRBJ1-1; a possible D gene is TRBD1 (6 bases). This CDR3 contains 14 residues. Trimming pared 6 bases from V and 6 bases from J, leaving 18 bases between. Germline-derived CDR1 and CDR2 are SGHRS and YFSETQ. CDR3 coding DNA: TGCGCCAGCACCGCGGGGGGGGCCGGGGCTGAAGCTTTCTTT. Translation gives CASTAGGAGAEAFF.

V usage is TRBV9 and J usage is TRBJ2-5, with TRBD1 matching 8 bases. This CDR3 region has 16 residues. CDR1 SGDLS and CDR2 YYNGEE come from the germline V gene. V lost 3 bases and J lost 0; bases outside the gene matches: 7. CDR3 sequence reads: CASSEGDRLYQETQYF. CDR3 in DNA: TGTGCCAGCAGCGAGGGGGACAGGCTGTACCAAGAGACCCAGTACTTC.

The chain joins TRBV27 to TRBJ1-2; unclear D gene. The germline CDR1 and CDR2 sequences are MNHEY and SMNVEV (reference sequence). There are 14 residues in the CDR3. Between the trimmed V and J ends, which lost 5 bases and 4 bases, there was a span of 14 bases. The CDR3 sequence is CASSRQAVGYGYTF. The CDR3 region has the DNA TGTGCCAGCAGTAGACAAGCTGTGGGCTATGGCTACACCTTC.

This clone was seen once. The rearrangement joins TRBV2 to TRBJ2-7; 8 bases are a match to TRBD2. Trimming at V came to 8 bases and at J to 0 bases, leaving 0 bases not matched to a gene. The CDR3 is made up of 12 amino acids. Germline V gene sequence: CDR1 SNHLY, CDR2 FYNNEI. The CDR3 coding sequence is TGTGCCAGCGGGACTAGCTCCTACGAGCAGTACTTC. Amino acid sequence: CASGTSSYEQYF.

The CDR3 DNA reads TGCGCCAGCAGTGAAGTACAGGGCGTCAGGCTGTACTTC. Encoded protein: CASSEVQGVRLYF. V usage is TRBV10-1 and J usage is TRBJ2-7, with D possibly being TRBD1 (6 bases). Trimming left V 3 bases short and J 12 bases short, with 18 bases between. Germline V gives CDR1 WNHNN, CDR2 SYGVQD (reference sequence). The CDR3 covers 13 residues.